This TCR beta chain was obtained from a study of early T cells in non-severe SARS-CoV-2 infection. TCRdb independently ran MiXCR on the 5' RACE reads; one entry per CDR3 protein. Among 63,000 or so distinct CDR3 sequences listed, about 12% were seen once. V lost 7 bases, J lost 6 bases, and 9 bases stayed unmatched. CDR1 MNHEY and CDR2 SVGEGT come from the germline V gene. This CDR3 region has 14 residues. Sequencing was done on a sample of whole blood. This chain joins TRBV6-2 or TRBV6-3 and TRBJ2-4, with TRBD2 identical over 7 bases. The origin of this receptor is an adult who was a healthcare worker with PCR-confirmed SARS-CoV-2 infection or an uninfected control (not recorded which). CDR3 DNA sequence: TGTGCCAGCACCCTATCCGTAGCGGGAAACATTCAGTACTTC. This encodes CASTLSVAGNIQYF.